Listed here are 25 T cell receptor beta chains from one sample, sequenced in a study of blood T cell repertoires in COVID-19. Assay: immunoSEQ multiplex PCR; the TCRdb copy retains only in-frame clones and omits some. The top ten clones hold around 3.5% of a sample with roughly 240,000 clones, roughly four fifths of them seen once. Sequencing was performed on PBMCs or T cells enriched from blood (not recorded which). These receptors originate from a woman aged 40-49 years who had been exposed to COVID-19.

V gene TRBV29-1 combines with J gene TRBJ1-2; 7 nucleotides match TRBD1. This CDR3 comprises 11 residues. J lost 6 bases, V lost 8 bases, and 6 bases had no gene match. Germline V gene lookup returns CDR1 SQVTM and CDR2 ANQGSEA. The DNA of the CDR3 is TGCAGCATTAGGGGGCTCCATGGCTACACCTTC. Translation: CSIRGLHGYTF.

The chain combines TRBV7-6 with TRBJ1-5, with 10 bases that match TRBD1. Trimming took 5 bases from V and 7 from J; bases not matched to a gene: 8. CDR3 length: 15 residues. Germline CDR1 SGHVS, CDR2 FNYEAQ. The CDR3 nucleotides are TGTGCCAGCAGCATCGGACAGGGGGATTTCCAGCCCCAGCATTTT. It encodes CASSIGQGDFQPQHF.

This sequence joins TRBV27 and TRBJ2-4, with 10 bases identical to TRBD1. Germline CDR1 MNHEY, CDR2 SMNVEV (reference sequence). The CDR3 is 15 residues long. Trimming took 9 bases from V and 8 from J; bases not matched to a gene: 13. The CDR3 loop reads CASPRPRQGAHIQYF. The CDR3 DNA follows: TGTGCCAGTCCCCGCCCCCGACAGGGGGCCCACATTCAGTACTTC.

CDR3 sequence (DNA): TGTGCCAGCAGTCTTCGGACAGGGGGCTCCTATAATTCACCCCTCCACTTT. The encoded protein is CASSLRTGGSYNSPLHF. The chain employs TRBV6-6 and TRBJ1-6, with 10 bases matching TRBD1. CDR1 is MNHNY, CDR2 SVGAGI, per germline (reference sequence). This CDR3 is built from 17 residues. Trimming cost V 5 bases and J 0 bases; bases outside gene matches: 4.

The chain couples TRBV5-1 to TRBJ1-2, with D uncertain. Germline lookup yields CDR1 SGHRS and CDR2 YFSETQ. The CDR3 covers 15 residues. Trimming removed 0 bases at V and 8 bases at J, with 17 bases between. The CDR3 is CASSLASRGVTGYTF. CDR3 sequence (DNA): TGCGCCAGCAGCTTGGCCTCGAGAGGAGTGACCGGCTACACCTTC.

This clone has more than one count but fewer than ten. The rearrangement joins TRBV9 to TRBJ1-2, with D tentatively TRBD1 (6 bases). The germline V gene has CDR1 SGDLS and CDR2 YYNGEE. This CDR3 spans 13 amino acids. Trimming pared 4 bases from V and 6 bases from J, leaving 13 bases between. This CDR3 is CASSLLQGNGYTF. Here the CDR3 DNA reads TGTGCCAGCAGCCTACTACAGGGAAATGGCTACACCTTC.

This clone has just one count. The genes are TRBV9 and TRBJ2-3; no definite D call. The germline V gene has CDR1 SGDLS and CDR2 YYNGEE. Trimming removed 0 bases from V and 4 bases from J, with 6 bases in between. The CDR3 consists of 13 residues. The CDR3 region has the DNA TGTGCCAGCAGCGTAGACCCAGCAGATACGCAGTATTTT. This encodes CASSVDPADTQYF.

The rearrangement joins TRBV7-6 to TRBJ2-5; D gene ambiguous. The CDR3 has 16 amino acids. With 5 bases removed from V and 2 bases from J, the gap between germline ends came to 18 bases. CDR1 and CDR2 from the germline V gene are SGHVS and FNYEAQ. Here the CDR3 reads CASSRLALPLQETQYF. The CDR3 nucleotides read TGTGCCAGCAGCCGATTGGCACTACCGCTTCAAGAGACCCAGTACTTC.

This clone was seen a single time. The chain has TRBV4-2 and TRBJ2-5; no clear D gene. This CDR3 has 14 residues. Trimming pared 0 bases from V and 3 bases from J, leaving 8 bases between. CDR1 is LGHNA, CDR2 YNFKEQ, per germline. As DNA, the CDR3 is TGTGCCAGCAGCCAAGATCGGTCCAAAGAGACCCAGTACTTC. As protein: CASSQDRSKETQYF.

The chain has TRBV10-3 and TRBJ1-1, with D perhaps TRBD1 (5 bases). Trimming removed 1 base from V and 5 bases from J, with 14 bases in between. This CDR3 spans 15 amino acids. The germline V gene encodes CDR1 ENHRY and CDR2 SYGVKD. CDR3 nucleotides: TGTGCCATCAGTGAGTTAGCCGGCGGGGGGACTGAAGCTTTCTTT. It codes for CAISELAGGGTEAFF.

The chain employs TRBV7-2 and TRBJ2-1; D possibly corresponds to TRBD2 (6 bases). Looked up from germline, CDR1 is SGHTA and CDR2 is FQGNSA. The CDR3 is made up of 19 amino acids. V lost 2 bases, J lost 2 bases, and 22 bases lay in between. Here the CDR3 reads CASSLIGRGWAGTYNEQFF. DNA for the CDR3: TGTGCCAGCAGCTTAATCGGGCGAGGTTGGGCGGGGACCTACAATGAGCAGTTCTTC.

The rearrangement uses TRBV7-2 and TRBJ1-4; the match to TRBD1 covers 12 bases. Germline V gene sequence: CDR1 SGHTA, CDR2 FQGNSA. The CDR3 contains 17 residues. V shed 0 bases, J shed 12 bases, and the junction held 11 bases outside the gene matches. Here the CDR3 DNA reads TGTGCCAGCAGCTTAGCCGGGACAGGGGGCGCAGAGGCAGAACTGTTTTTT. It is translated as CASSLAGTGGAEAELFF.

V usage is TRBV6-6 and J usage is TRBJ2-3; TRBD2 matches 11 bases. The germline V gene has CDR1 MNHNY and CDR2 SVGAGI (reference sequence). Trimming cost V 7 bases and J 2 bases; bases outside gene matches: 8. This CDR3 region has 16 residues. The CDR3 spells CASTLLAGASTDTQYF. CDR3 bases: TGTGCCAGCACCTTACTAGCGGGGGCTTCCACAGATACGCAGTATTTT.

V usage is TRBV11-3 and J usage is TRBJ2-3, with D perhaps TRBD2 (5 bases). This CDR3 is built from 16 residues. V was cut by 5 bases and J by 4 bases, with 19 bases left in between. The germline CDR1 and CDR2 sequences are SGHNT and YENEEA. CDR3 amino acids: CASSPGNSVPADTQYF. The CDR3 DNA follows: TGTGCCAGCAGCCCGGGCAATAGCGTCCCAGCAGATACGCAGTATTTT.

J is TRBJ2-1 and V is TRBV7-2; 13 positions agree with TRBD2. The CDR3 covers 16 residues. The germline V gene encodes CDR1 SGHTA and CDR2 FQGNSA. V trimming: 4 bases; J trimming: 6 bases; junction bases outside the gene matches: 6. The CDR3 reads CASSSRLAGGRNEQFF. DNA of the CDR3: TGTGCCAGCAGCTCCCGACTAGCGGGGGGCCGCAATGAGCAGTTCTTC.

This clone was recorded once. V and J are TRBV9 and TRBJ2-7; 10 nucleotides match TRBD2. Germline CDR1 reads SGDLS; CDR2 reads YYNGEE. The V segment lost 3 bases and the J segment 2 bases; nucleotides outside the gene matches: 5. This CDR3 region has 15 residues. Written as DNA, the CDR3 is TGTGCCAGCAGCGCCTCTAGCGGGGGAACCTACGAGCAGTACTTC. It codes for CASSASSGGTYEQYF.

This chain uses TRBV3-1 (or the pseudogene TRBV3-2) with TRBJ1-6; 7 nucleotides line up with TRBD1. The V gene's germline CDR1 is LGHDT and CDR2 YNNKEL (reference sequence). The CDR3 extends over 15 amino acids. V dropped 1 base and J dropped 6; count of bases not matched to a gene: 3. The CDR3 protein is CASSQGTGVNSPLHF. The CDR3 region has the DNA TGTGCCAGCAGCCAAGGAACAGGGGTTAATTCACCCCTCCACTTT.

The chain is built from TRBV28 and TRBJ1-1, with TRBD1 as a possible D gene (5 bases). Germline assignment: CDR1 MDHEN and CDR2 SYDVKM. This CDR3 is 12 amino acids long. Trimming pared 7 bases from V and 1 base from J, leaving 7 bases between. CDR3 in DNA: TGTGCCAGCAAAGACAGGAACACTGAAGCTTTCTTT. Protein: CASKDRNTEAFF.

V gene TRBV9 combines with J gene TRBJ2-7; a weak D match, TRBD1 (5 bases). CDR1 is SGDLS, CDR2 YYNGEE, per germline. This CDR3 comprises 15 residues. Trimming pared 7 bases from V and 2 bases from J, leaving 19 bases between. The CDR3 region has the DNA TGTGCCAGCGTGCTTAGAGTCAGGGTCCCCTACGAGCAGTACTTC. Its protein product is CASVLRVRVPYEQYF.

The CDR3 is CASSANIGAYGYTF. In nucleotides, the CDR3 is TGTGCCAGCAGTGCGAACATAGGGGCCTATGGCTACACCTTC. V gene TRBV27 combines with J gene TRBJ1-2; possibly TRBD1 for D (5 bases). Germline V gene sequence: CDR1 MNHEY, CDR2 SMNVEV (reference sequence). The V gene lost 5 bases and the J gene lost 4 bases, with 14 bases spanning the gap. This CDR3 is built from 14 residues.

The chain has TRBV7-8 and TRBJ2-1, with D tentatively TRBD2 (6 bases). V was trimmed by 5 bases and J by 4 bases, leaving 9 bases between them. Germline CDR1 SGHVS, CDR2 FQNEAQ. The CDR3 length is 13 residues. The CDR3 here is CASSRGLYNEQFF. In nucleotides, the CDR3 is TGTGCCAGCAGCCGCGGACTATACAATGAGCAGTTCTTC.

The genes are TRBV13 and TRBJ2-3, with 7 bases matching TRBD1. This CDR3 is 15 amino acids long. Germline CDR1 PRHDT, CDR2 FYEKMQ (reference sequence). J was trimmed by 3 bases and V by 0 bases; bases with no gene match: 3. This CDR3 reads CASSLGTGITDTQYF. The CDR3, as DNA: TGTGCCAGCAGCTTAGGGACAGGGATAACAGATACGCAGTATTTT.

In its sample, this clone was seen many times. The V and J genes are TRBV5-8 and TRBJ1-5; TRBD1 might be the D (5 bases). V shed 3 bases and J shed 5 bases, with 18 bases lying between them. In germline, CDR1 is SGHTS, CDR2 YDEGEE. The CDR3 spans 16 residues. CDR3 in amino acids: CASSSGGGRTYQPQHF. CDR3 DNA: TGTGCCAGCAGCTCGGGGGGGGGACGAACGTATCAGCCCCAGCATTTT.

The genes are TRBV10-3 and TRBJ1-6; 12 bases align to TRBD1. The ends lost 11 bases at V and 10 bases at J; junction bases unmatched: 21. Germline V gene data show CDR1 as ENHRY and CDR2 as SYGVKD. The length of the CDR3 is 18 residues. CDR3 sequence: CALGTGTGGPLWGSPLHF. The CDR3 DNA reads as TGTGCCCTTGGGACAGGGACAGGGGGCCCTCTGTGGGGCTCACCCCTCCACTTT.

The chain recombines TRBV7-9 with TRBJ1-5; D gene ambiguous. The CDR3 has 13 amino acids. V was cut by 3 bases and J by 3 bases, with 6 bases left in between. Germline CDR1 and CDR2: SEHNR and FQNEAQ (reference sequence). The CDR3 here is CASSFQVNQPQHF. In DNA form, the CDR3 reads TGTGCCAGCAGCTTTCAGGTCAATCAGCCCCAGCATTTT.